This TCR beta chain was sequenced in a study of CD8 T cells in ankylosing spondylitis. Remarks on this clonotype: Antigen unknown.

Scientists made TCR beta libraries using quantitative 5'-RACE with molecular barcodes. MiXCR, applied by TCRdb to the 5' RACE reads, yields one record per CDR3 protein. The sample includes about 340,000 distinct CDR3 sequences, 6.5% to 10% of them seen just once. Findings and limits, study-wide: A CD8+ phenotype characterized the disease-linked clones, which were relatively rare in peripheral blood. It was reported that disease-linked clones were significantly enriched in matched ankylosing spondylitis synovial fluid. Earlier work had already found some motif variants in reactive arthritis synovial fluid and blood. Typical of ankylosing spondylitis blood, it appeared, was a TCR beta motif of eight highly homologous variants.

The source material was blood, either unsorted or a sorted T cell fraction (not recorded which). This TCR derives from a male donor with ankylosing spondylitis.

The CDR3 DNA reads as TGTGCCACCCAGGGGGGAAGGAGCACAGATACGCAGTATTTT. Translation: CATQGGRSTDTQYF. The V and J genes are TRBV24-1 and TRBJ2-3; D might be TRBD1 (7 bases). The V gene's germline CDR1 is KGHDR and CDR2 SFDVKD. CDR3 length: 14 amino acids. Trimming left V 9 bases short and J 0 bases short, with 12 bases between.